This T cell receptor (beta chain) came from a study of T-cell reconstitution after alpha-beta-depleted transplantation in children. Study-level findings and limits: Several hundred expanded graft clones reportedly gave rise to the alpha-beta T cells present about two months after transplant. Fresh T-cell production supplied most of the T-cell counts and diversity seen one year after transplant. TCRbeta diversity was high at day 60 in some patients (a result of surviving recipient T cells and thymic progenitors).

Germline CDR1 reads SGHRS; CDR2 reads YFSETQ. Germline trimming cut 3 bases from V and 3 bases from J; bases unmatched to any gene: 2. The CDR3 extends over 13 amino acids. This clonotype came up many times. The antigen is not known. The library targeted TCRbeta and was prepared with unique molecular identifiers. One entry per CDR3 protein, called by TCRdb with MiXCR from the PCR reads. In the table there are 200,000 to 250,000 distinct CDR3 sequences, roughly 11% of which are singletons. This TCR came from a child younger than two with acute myeloid leukemia, due to receive a stem cell transplant. The chain recombines TRBV5-1 with TRBJ2-7, with 8 bases aligning to TRBD2. The source material was PBMCs, sampled before TCRalphabeta/CD19-depleted stem cell transplant. CDR3 DNA sequence: TGCGCCAGCAGCTCGGGAGGGGGCTACGAGCAGTACTTC. As protein: CASSSGGGYEQYF.